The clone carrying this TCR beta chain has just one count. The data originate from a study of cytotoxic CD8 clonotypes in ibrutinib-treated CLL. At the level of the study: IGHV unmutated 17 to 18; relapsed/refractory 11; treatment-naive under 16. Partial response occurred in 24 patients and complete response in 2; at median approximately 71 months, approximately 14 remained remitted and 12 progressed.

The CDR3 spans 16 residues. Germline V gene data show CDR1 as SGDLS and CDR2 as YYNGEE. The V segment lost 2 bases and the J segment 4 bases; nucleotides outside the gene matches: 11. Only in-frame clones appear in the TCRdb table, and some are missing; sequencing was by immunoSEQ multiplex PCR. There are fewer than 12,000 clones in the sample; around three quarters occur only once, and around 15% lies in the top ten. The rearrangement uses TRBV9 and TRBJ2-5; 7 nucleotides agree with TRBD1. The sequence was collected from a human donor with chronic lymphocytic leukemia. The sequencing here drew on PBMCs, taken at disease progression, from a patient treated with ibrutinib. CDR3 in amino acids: CASSVSQGVGIETQYF. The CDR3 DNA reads TGTGCCAGCAGCGTTTCCCAGGGGGTAGGCATAGAGACCCAGTACTTC.